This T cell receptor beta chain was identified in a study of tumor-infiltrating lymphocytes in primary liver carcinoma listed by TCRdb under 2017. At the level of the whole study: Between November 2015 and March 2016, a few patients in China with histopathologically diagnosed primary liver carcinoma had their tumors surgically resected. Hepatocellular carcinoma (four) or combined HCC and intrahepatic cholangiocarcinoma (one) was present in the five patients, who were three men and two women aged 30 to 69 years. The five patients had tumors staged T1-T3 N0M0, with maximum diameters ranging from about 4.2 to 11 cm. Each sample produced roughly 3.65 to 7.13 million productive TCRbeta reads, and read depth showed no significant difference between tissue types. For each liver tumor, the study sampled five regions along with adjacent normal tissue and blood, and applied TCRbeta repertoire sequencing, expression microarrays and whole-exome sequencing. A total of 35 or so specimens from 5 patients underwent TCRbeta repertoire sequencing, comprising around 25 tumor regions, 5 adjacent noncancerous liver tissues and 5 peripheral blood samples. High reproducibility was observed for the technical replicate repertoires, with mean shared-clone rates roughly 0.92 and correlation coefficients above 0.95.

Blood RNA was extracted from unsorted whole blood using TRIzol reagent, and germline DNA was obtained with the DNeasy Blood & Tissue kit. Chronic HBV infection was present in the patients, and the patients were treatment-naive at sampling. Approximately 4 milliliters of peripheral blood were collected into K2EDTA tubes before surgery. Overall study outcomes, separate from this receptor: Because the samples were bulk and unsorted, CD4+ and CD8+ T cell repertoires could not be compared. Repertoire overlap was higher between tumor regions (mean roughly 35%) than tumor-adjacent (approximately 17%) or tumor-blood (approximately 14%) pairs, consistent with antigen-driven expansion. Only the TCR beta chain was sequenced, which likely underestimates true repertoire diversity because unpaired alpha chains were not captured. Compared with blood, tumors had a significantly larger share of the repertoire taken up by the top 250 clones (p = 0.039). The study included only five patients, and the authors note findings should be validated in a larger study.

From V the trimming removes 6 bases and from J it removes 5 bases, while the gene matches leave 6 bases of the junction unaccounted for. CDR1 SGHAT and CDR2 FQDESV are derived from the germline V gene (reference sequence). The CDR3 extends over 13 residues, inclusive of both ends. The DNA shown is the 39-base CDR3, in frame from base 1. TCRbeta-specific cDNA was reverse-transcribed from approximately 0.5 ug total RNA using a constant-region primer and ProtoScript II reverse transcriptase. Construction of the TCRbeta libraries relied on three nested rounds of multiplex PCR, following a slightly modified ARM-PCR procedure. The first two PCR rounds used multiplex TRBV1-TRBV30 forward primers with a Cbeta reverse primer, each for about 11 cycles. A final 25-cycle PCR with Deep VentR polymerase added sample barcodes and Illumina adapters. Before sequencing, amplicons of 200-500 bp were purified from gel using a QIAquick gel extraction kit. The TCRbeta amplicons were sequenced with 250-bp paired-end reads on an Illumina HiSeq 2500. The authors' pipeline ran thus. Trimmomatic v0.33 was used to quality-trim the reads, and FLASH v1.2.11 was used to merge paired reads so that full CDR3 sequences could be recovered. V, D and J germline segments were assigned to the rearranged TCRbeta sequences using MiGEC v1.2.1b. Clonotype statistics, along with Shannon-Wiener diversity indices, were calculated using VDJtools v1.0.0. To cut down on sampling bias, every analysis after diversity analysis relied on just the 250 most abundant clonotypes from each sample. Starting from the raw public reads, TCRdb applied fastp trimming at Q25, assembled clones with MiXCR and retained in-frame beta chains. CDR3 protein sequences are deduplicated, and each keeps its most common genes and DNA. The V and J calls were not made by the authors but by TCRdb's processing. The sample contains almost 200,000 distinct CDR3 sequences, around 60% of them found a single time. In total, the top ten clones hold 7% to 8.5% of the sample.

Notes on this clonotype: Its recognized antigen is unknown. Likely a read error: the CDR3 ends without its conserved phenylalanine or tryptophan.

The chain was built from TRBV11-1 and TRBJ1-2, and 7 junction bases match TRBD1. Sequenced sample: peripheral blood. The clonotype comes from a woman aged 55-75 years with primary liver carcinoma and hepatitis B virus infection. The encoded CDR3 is CASSDRVGYGYTL. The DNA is TGTGCCAGCAGTGACAGGGTTGGGTATGGCTACACCCTC.